Listed below are T cell receptor beta chains from one sample, sequenced in a study of blood T cell repertoires in COVID-19. Profiled with immunoSEQ multiplex PCR; TCRdb holds only in-frame clones, not every one. The sample records 100,000 or so clones, around 81% being singletons. Sequenced: peripheral blood. The origin of the receptors is a man older than 75 with acute or convalescent COVID-19. Each CDR3 is given with its conserved first and last residue. The order of the fields is J gene, D gene, clone size, V gene, CDR3 DNA, CDR3 protein. D genes are given only for firm matches. The size entry is marked missing in some rows and otherwise reads once, few, many or a size class.

TRBJ2-2,TRBD2,once,TRBV5-8,TGTGCCAGCACCTCGGGACTAGCCGTAAACACCGGGGAGCTGTTTTTT,CASTSGLAVNTGELFF
TRBJ2-7,TRBD1,few,TRBV5-1,TGCGCCAGCAGCCGGGGGGCCCCGGGACAGGGTGACTACGAGCAGTACTTC,CASSRGAPGQGDYEQYF
TRBJ1-4,TRBD1,few,TRBV18,TGTGCCAGCTCCCCGACAGGGAGTTCCGAAAAACTGTTTTTT,CASSPTGSSEKLFF
TRBJ2-7,TRBD2,.,TRBV6-1,TGTGCCAGCAGTGAAGGAGGTAGCGGGAGTAAAGAGCAGTACTTC,CASSEGGSGSKEQYF
TRBJ1-1,.,.,TRBV24-1,TGTGCCACCAGTGACTCTCCCCAGGAAAGGGGAGCTTTCTTT,CATSDSPQERGAFF
TRBJ2-7,TRBD1,.,TRBV4-2,TGTGCCAGCAGCCAAGTGGGGACAGGGGGTAGCGAGCAGTACTTC,CASSQVGTGGSEQYF
TRBJ2-7,.,.,TRBV6-5,TGTGCCAGCAGTCCTGACTCGAGCTCCTACGAGCAGTACTTC,CASSPDSSSYEQYF
TRBJ2-1,TRBD2,.,TRBV5-1,TGCGCCAGCAGCTTGGACGGGGGGTCGAGCTCCTACAATGAGCAGTTCTTC,CASSLDGGSSSYNEQFF
TRBJ2-7,TRBD2,.,TRBV6-6,TGTGCCAGCAGACCGAGGACTAGCGGAACTTACTACGAGCAGTACTTC,CASRPRTSGTYYEQYF
TRBJ1-5,.,few,TRBV18,TGTGCCAGCTCATGGGCCCCAGGGAACGCGGAGCCCCAGCATTTT,CASSWAPGNAEPQHF
TRBJ2-5,.,.,TRBV4-1,TGCGCCAGCAGCCAACAGGGGTTGGAGACCCAGTACTTC,CASSQQGLETQYF
TRBJ1-6,.,.,TRBV2,TGTGCCAGCAGTGACAGGGCTTCTTCACCCCTCCACTTT,CASSDRASSPLHF
TRBJ1-1,TRBD1,.,TRBV5-1,TGCGCCAGCAGCGTTCAGGGGGCCTCTGAAGCTTTCTTT,CASSVQGASEAFF
TRBJ1-5,TRBD1,.,TRBV7-7,TGTGCTACCCTGACAGGGCGGACTAATCAGCCCCAGCATTTT,CATLTGRTNQPQHF
TRBJ1-5,.,.,TRBV6-2/TRBV6-3,TGTGCCAGCAGTTATCTCCGGGGCGGGGGACGGGTCAATCAGCCCCAGCATTTT,CASSYLRGGGRVNQPQHF
TRBJ1-1,TRBD1,.,TRBV6-1,TGTGCCAGCAGTGACCCGCGGACAGGGCAAACTGAAGCTTTCTTT,CASSDPRTGQTEAFF
TRBJ2-3,.,.,TRBV2,TGTGCCAGCAGAGGGGGAGTGACGGCAGATACGCAGTATTTT,CASRGGVTADTQYF
TRBJ1-1,.,.,TRBV18,TGTGCCAGCTCACCTTGGGGAGACACTGAAGCTTTCTTT,CASSPWGDTEAFF
TRBJ1-1,.,.,TRBV18,TGTGCCAGCTCAGGGGAGGGCACTGAAGCTTTCTTT,CASSGEGTEAFF
TRBJ2-1,TRBD2,.,TRBV7-3,TGTGCCAGCAGCTTAATGGCGGGAGGCCTCTACAATGAGCAGTTCTTC,CASSLMAGGLYNEQFF
TRBJ1-1,.,.,TRBV6-5,TGTGCCAGTACACGAGGCCGAATGAACACTGAAGCTTTCTTT,CASTRGRMNTEAFF
TRBJ1-2,.,.,TRBV28,TGTGCCAGCAGTTTACGTCCACATCAGGGCGACGGCTACACCTTC,CASSLRPHQGDGYTF
TRBJ2-1,TRBD2,.,TRBV5-6,TGTGCCAGCAGCAACCCTCCCTGGACTAGCCTGTACAATGAGCAGTTCTTC,CASSNPPWTSLYNEQFF
TRBJ2-7,.,once,TRBV9,TGTGCCAGCAGCCCCGGGATTACCTCCTACGAGCAGTACTTC,CASSPGITSYEQYF
TRBJ1-6,.,once,TRBV28,TGTGCCAGCATTCTTAAACAGGGTTATAATTCACCCCTCCACTTT,CASILKQGYNSPLHF
TRBJ1-2,.,.,TRBV18,TGTGCCAGCTCAGTATCCTCAGGGCGGTCTAACTATGGCTACACCTTC,CASSVSSGRSNYGYTF
TRBJ2-3,.,.,TRBV9,TGTGCCAGCAGCGTAGCAGCGGCCAGCACAGATACGCAGTATTTT,CASSVAAASTDTQYF
TRBJ1-2,.,.,TRBV7-8,TGTGCCAGCAGCTTAGTTAGGGAGAACTATGGCTACACCTTC,CASSLVRENYGYTF
TRBJ2-7,TRBD1,once,TRBV5-5,TGTGCCAGCAGCGTACGGGACAGCCTAACCTACGAGCAGTACTTC,CASSVRDSLTYEQYF
TRBJ2-7,.,.,TRBV28,TGTGCCAGCAGCCTCACTCGTCTTGAGCAGTACTTC,CASSLTRLEQYF
TRBJ2-7,TRBD2,.,TRBV28,TGTGCCAGCAGCCTGGCCGGGACTAGTACTCTTTGGCAGTACTTC,CASSLAGTSTLWQYF
TRBJ1-2,.,.,TRBV28,TGTGCCAGCTCCGACAGCCTCTATGGCTACACCTTC,CASSDSLYGYTF
TRBJ1-2,TRBD1,.,TRBV5-1,TGCGCCAGCAGCTTGGCCCAGGGGGATCGTGGCTACACCTTC,CASSLAQGDRGYTF
TRBJ1-1,.,.,TRBV28,TGTGCCAGCAGTACCAGACTGGCCGAAGCTTTCTTT,CASSTRLAEAFF
TRBJ2-3,.,.,TRBV28,TGTGCCAGCAGTTTATTCGGGAGTGGGGAGACCACAGATACGCAGTATTTT,CASSLFGSGETTDTQYF
TRBJ2-2,TRBD2,.,TRBV5-1,TGCGCCAGCAGCTGGGAGGGGAACACCGGGGAGCTGTTTTTT,CASSWEGNTGELFF
TRBJ1-1,TRBD1,.,TRBV6-5,TGTGCCAGCAGTTCGACAGGGAGGACTGAAGCTTTCTTT,CASSSTGRTEAFF